A single sample gave rise to the 12 T cell receptor beta chains below, sequenced in a study of blood T cell repertoires in COVID-19. Clones were read by immunoSEQ multiplex PCR, and TCRdb kept only the in-frame ones, dropping some. The data contain about 70,000 clones, roughly 91% of them singletons. Sequences were obtained from peripheral blood. The source is a human donor in a cohort sampled during active COVID-19.

The chain is built from TRBV9 and TRBJ1-4; 8 bases fit TRBD1. The germline V gene encodes CDR1 SGDLS and CDR2 YYNGEE. V shed 3 bases, J shed 3 bases, and the junction held 16 bases outside the gene matches. The CDR3 sequence is 19 residues long. Here the CDR3 reads CASSADAGGSGNANEKLFF. DNA of the CDR3: TGTGCCAGCAGCGCTGATGCAGGGGGCTCAGGGAATGCTAATGAAAAACTGTTTTTT.

The chain joins TRBV13 to TRBJ2-1, with 8 bases that match TRBD1. This CDR3 is 15 amino acids long. The germline V gene encodes CDR1 PRHDT and CDR2 FYEKMQ (reference sequence). J was trimmed by 9 bases and V by 0 bases; bases with no gene match: 7. The CDR3 DNA is TGTGCCAGCAGCTTAGGCCCTGGACAGGGAGGTGAGCAGTTCTTC. Its translation: CASSLGPGQGGEQFF.

The rearrangement uses TRBV5-1 and TRBJ2-1; 12 nucleotides line up with TRBD1. The germline CDR1 and CDR2 sequences are SGHRS and YFSETQ. V lost 4 bases, J lost 12 bases, and 11 bases stayed unmatched. This CDR3 has 15 residues. CDR3 coding DNA: TGCGCCAGCAGCCCCACGGAGGGACAGGGGGCACGGCAGTTCTTC. It is translated as CASSPTEGQGARQFF.

The chain is built from TRBV27 and TRBJ2-3, with 10 nucleotides matching TRBD1. This CDR3 comprises 17 residues. From germline, CDR1 is MNHEY and CDR2 SMNVEV (reference sequence). V was clipped by 2 bases and J by 5 bases; unmatched bases: 10. CDR3 sequence: CASSLRKGQGSVDTQYF. The DNA for the CDR3 is TGTGCCAGCAGTTTACGAAAGGGACAGGGGTCCGTAGATACGCAGTATTTT.

This clone was seen a few times. The chain joins TRBV2 to TRBJ1-6; the D is unclear. The CDR3 is made up of 14 amino acids. Deletions cut 6 bases from V and 0 bases from J, with 6 bases between. Germline V CDR1 and CDR2: SNHLY, FYNNEI. The CDR3 sequence: CASSLSSYNSPLHF. The DNA of the CDR3 is TGTGCCAGCAGCCTGAGCTCCTATAATTCACCCCTCCACTTT.

This chain links TRBV10-1 with TRBJ2-7, with TRBD1 matching over 11 bases. Looked up from germline, CDR1 is WNHNN and CDR2 is SYGVQD (reference sequence). This CDR3 comprises 15 residues. V lost 2 bases to trimming and J lost 2 bases; unmatched junction nucleotides: 2. The CDR3 is CASSEGTGGAYEQYF. For the CDR3, the DNA is TGCGCCAGCAGTGAGGGGACAGGGGGTGCCTACGAGCAGTACTTC.

The genes are TRBV19 and TRBJ2-1, with TRBD2 matching 10 bases. CDR3 length equals 16 residues. Trimming at V came to 5 bases and at J to 8 bases, leaving 12 bases not matched to a gene. Germline assignment: CDR1 LNHDA and CDR2 SQIVND (reference sequence). CDR3 coding DNA: TGTGCCAGTAGTCCTCTTTATGCTAGCGGGAGCTATGAGCAGTTCTTC. Translating it yields CASSPLYASGSYEQFF.

The genes are TRBV4-1 and TRBJ1-2; 7 bases are shared with TRBD1. From germline, CDR1 is MGHRA and CDR2 YSYEKL. Losses at the gene ends were 4 bases for V and 1 base for J; bases not matched to a gene: 9. The CDR3 extends over 16 amino acids. CDR3 in DNA: TGCGCCAGCAGCCCAGACCCGGGACAGAATAACTATGGCTACACCTTC. It is translated as CASSPDPGQNNYGYTF.

In this sample, this clone turned up a few times. This chain uses TRBV20-1 with TRBJ2-7; tentative D call: TRBD2 (5 bases). The V end was cut by 2 bases, the J end by 7 bases, with 9 bases between. CDR3 length equals 11 residues. Germline CDR1 is DFQATT and CDR2 is SNEGSKA (reference sequence). The CDR3 DNA reads TGCAGTGCTAGACCGGAGCGGGAGCAGTACTTC. It is translated as CSARPEREQYF.

The rearrangement links TRBV6-1 to TRBJ1-2; TRBD1 agrees at 8 bases. J gave up 1 base and V 5 bases, and 9 bases lay outside the gene matches. In germline, CDR1 is MNHNS, CDR2 SASEGT. The CDR3 extends over 16 amino acids. DNA for the CDR3: TGTGCCAGCAGTCAAGGGTCGACAGGGGTTAACTATGGCTACACCTTC. This translates into CASSQGSTGVNYGYTF.

V is TRBV15 and J is TRBJ1-2; D unresolved. Trimming cost V 0 bases and J 4 bases, with 15 bases left between them. The CDR3 runs 16 residues. Per germline, CDR1 LNHNV and CDR2 YYDKDF (reference sequence). Here the CDR3 reads CATSREAQQTFYGYTF. In nucleotides, the CDR3 is TGTGCCACCAGCAGAGAGGCTCAACAGACCTTCTATGGCTACACCTTC.

Only one count was recorded for this clone. V gene TRBV7-2 combines with J gene TRBJ2-2; D is unresolved. The CDR3 sequence is 15 residues long. Germline V CDR1 and CDR2: SGHTA, FQGNSA. V lost 1 base, J lost 2 bases, and 8 bases lay in between. CDR3 amino acids: CASSLGRINTGELFF. CDR3 DNA sequence: TGTGCCAGCAGCTTAGGCAGGATTAACACCGGGGAGCTGTTTTTT.